Presented here are 29 T cell receptor beta chains from one specimen sequenced in a study of shared clonotypes between healthy human individuals. The method was immunoSEQ multiplex PCR; TCRdb's version includes in-frame clones alone and lacks a portion of them. The data show hundreds of thousands of clones, with less than 80% seen just once and about 2% held by the top ten. The source material was memory CD4+ T cells sorted from blood. Noted subset: CD45RA-negative fraction. All receptors come from a woman between 25 and 40 years old in good health.

The chain recombines TRBV11-2 with TRBJ2-7; D perhaps matches TRBD2 (6 bases). This CDR3 region has 14 residues. The germline CDR1 and CDR2 sequences are SGHAT and FQNNGV. V dropped 2 bases and J dropped 3 bases, with 11 bases sitting between them. The CDR3 region has the DNA TGTGCCAGCAGCTTAAAAATCGGGGGCTACGAGCAGTACTTC. It translates to CASSLKIGGYEQYF.

This rearrangement joins TRBV6-1 to TRBJ1-2, with D hard to call. CDR3 length: 14 amino acids. The germline V gene encodes CDR1 MNHNS and CDR2 SASEGT. The V end lost 7 bases, the J end lost 7 bases, and 19 bases lay between the germline ends. The CDR3 sequence: CASTLNLVSGGYTF. CDR3 coding DNA: TGTGCCAGCACCCTGAACCTGGTATCGGGTGGCTACACCTTC.

CDR3 nucleotides: TGTGCCAGCAGCTTAACGGAACAGGGGACAGGCTACACCTTC. Protein: CASSLTEQGTGYTF. The chain couples TRBV7-3 to TRBJ1-2; TRBD1 matches 7 bases. The CDR3 contains 14 residues. In germline, CDR1 is SGHTA, CDR2 FQGTGA. With V trimmed by 0 bases and J by 8 bases, 6 bases remained unmatched.

The V call is TRBV28, the J call TRBJ2-1, with D unclear. Looked up from germline, CDR1 is MDHEN and CDR2 is SYDVKM. The V gene lost 3 bases and the J gene lost 7 bases, with 16 bases spanning the gap. The CDR3 runs to 15 residues. CDR3 residues: CASSLTSTGSNEQFF. The CDR3 coding sequence is TGTGCCAGCAGTTTGACGTCTACCGGGTCGAATGAGCAGTTCTTC.

This clone has a handful of counts. This may stem from a read error, because a much larger clone lies one nucleotide away. This sample includes further DNA sequences coding for the same CDR3. V and J are TRBV7-2 and TRBJ1-1; D remains unclear. The CDR3 contains 13 residues. CDR1 is SGHTA, CDR2 FQGNSA, per germline. Deletions cut 5 bases from V and 3 bases from J, with 10 bases between. The CDR3 spells CASSPQRDTEAFF. CDR3 nucleotide sequence: TGTGCCAGCAGCCCTCAGAGGGACACTGAAGCTTTCTTT.

This chain connects TRBV5-4 to TRBJ2-7; 10 bases are a match to TRBD1. The junction had 10 bases not matched to a gene; V was cut back by 3 bases and J by 7 bases. The germline CDR1 and CDR2 sequences are SGHNT and YYREEE (reference sequence). The CDR3 runs to 15 residues. This CDR3 is CASSSTGTGEEEQYF. CDR3 DNA: TGTGCCAGCAGCTCCACCGGGACAGGGGAGGAAGAGCAGTACTTC.

V is TRBV19 and J is TRBJ2-5, with TRBD2 matching over 7 bases. Trimming cost V 6 bases and J 4 bases; bases outside gene matches: 5. The CDR3 runs 13 residues. Germline-derived CDR1 and CDR2 are LNHDA and SQIVND (reference sequence). The CDR3 DNA follows: TGTGCCAGTAGGACTAGCCCTGGAGAGACCCAGTACTTC. It translates to CASRTSPGETQYF.

The genes are TRBV7-9 and TRBJ2-2; D remains unclear. CDR3 length equals 11 residues. Germline V CDR1 and CDR2: SEHNR, FQNEAQ (reference sequence). Trimming removed 4 bases at V and 8 bases at J, with 5 bases between. CDR3 coding DNA: TGTGCCAGCAGCTCCGATGGGGAGCTGTTTTTT. As protein: CASSSDGELFF.

This clone was seen once. The chain joins TRBV10-3 to TRBJ2-7; 9 bases are a match to TRBD1. The CDR3 runs to 13 residues. Germline V gene lookup returns CDR1 ENHRY and CDR2 SYGVKD. The trim removed 10 bases at V and 0 bases at J, leaving 4 bases unmatched. The CDR3 loop reads CANGQGNSYEQYF. The CDR3 DNA reads TGTGCCAACGGACAGGGGAACTCCTACGAGCAGTACTTC.

This clone was seen just once. V is TRBV28 and J is TRBJ1-6, with a tentative D call TRBD1 (5 bases). The V end lost 3 bases, the J end lost 9 bases, and 18 bases lay between the germline ends. Per the germline V gene, CDR1 is MDHEN and CDR2 is SYDVKM. The CDR3 sequence is 16 residues long. The CDR3 here is CASSLTGARVGSPLHF. In nucleotides, the CDR3 is TGTGCCAGCAGTTTGACTGGGGCCAGGGTTGGTTCACCCCTCCACTTT.

This clone was observed once. The gene calls are TRBV19 and TRBJ2-3, with TRBD2 as a possible D gene (6 bases). Germline V gene data show CDR1 as LNHDA and CDR2 as SQIVND (reference sequence). This CDR3 is built from 15 residues. The V end was cut by 2 bases, the J end by 4 bases, with 13 bases between. CDR3 nucleotides: TGTGCCAGTAGTATAAGGCGGGGTGGGTCAGATACGCAGTATTTT. Its protein product is CASSIRRGGSDTQYF.

This clone was recorded once. V usage is TRBV28 and J usage is TRBJ1-1; D is unclear. This CDR3 region has 12 residues. Germline CDR1 is MDHEN and CDR2 is SYDVKM. Trimming pared 4 bases from V and 1 base from J, leaving 4 bases between. CDR3 bases: TGTGCCAGCAGTTCCGGGAACACTGAAGCTTTCTTT. It specifies CASSSGNTEAFF.

This clone occurred a few times. The sample carries other DNA sequences with the same CDR3. The chain uses TRBV5-1 and TRBJ1-4; TRBD1 aligns across 7 bases. The CDR3 is 14 residues long. Trimming cost V 0 bases and J 8 bases; bases outside gene matches: 4. Germline values: CDR1 SGHRS, CDR2 YFSETQ. CDR3 region: CASSLGQGGEKLFF. CDR3 DNA: TGCGCCAGCAGCTTGGGACAGGGCGGCGAAAAACTGTTTTTT.

V gene TRBV10-3 combines with J gene TRBJ1-2; D not resolved. The CDR3 length is 12 residues. Germline V lookup: CDR1 ENHRY, CDR2 SYGVKD. V shed 11 bases and J shed 4 bases, with 14 bases lying between them. The CDR3 DNA reads TGTGCCCATGGCGACGGGATCTATGGCTACACCTTC. It specifies CAHGDGIYGYTF.

This clone was found a few times. The CDR3 region has the DNA TGTGCCAGCAGTCACCAGGGACTAGTGGGTGAGCAGTTCTTC. It yields the protein CASSHQGLVGEQFF. This chain connects TRBV27 to TRBJ2-1; 8 bases line up with TRBD2. The CDR3 covers 14 residues. V dropped 5 bases and J dropped 9; count of bases not matched to a gene: 9. The germline V gene encodes CDR1 MNHEY and CDR2 SMNVEV (reference sequence).

The chain joins TRBV11-2 to TRBJ2-7; TRBD2 might be the D (5 bases). Germline loops: CDR1 SGHAT, CDR2 FQNNGV. The CDR3 is made up of 15 amino acids. The V and J ends lost 8 bases and 4 bases respectively, with 21 bases between them. CDR3 coding DNA: TGTGCCAGCGGGTTAAGCGGAGCCGCTATTTACGAGCAGTACTTC. This encodes CASGLSGAAIYEQYF.

The chain links TRBV7-2 to TRBJ2-7; tentatively, D is TRBD2 (6 bases). Germline V gene lookup returns CDR1 SGHTA and CDR2 FQGNSA. With 1 base removed from V and 4 bases from J, the gap between germline ends came to 14 bases. The CDR3 spans 15 residues. The CDR3 DNA reads as TGTGCCAGCAGCTTAGTAATTAGCGGTGCGTACGAGCAGTACTTC. It yields the protein CASSLVISGAYEQYF.

This clone was seen many times. J is TRBJ1-3 and V is TRBV6-1; 8 bases align to TRBD1. The CDR3 sequence is 15 residues long. J lost 5 bases, V lost 0 bases, and 3 bases had no gene match. Germline-derived CDR1 and CDR2 are MNHNS and SASEGT. As DNA, the CDR3 is TGTGCCAGCAGTGAAGCCTGGACAGGGAGAAACACCATATATTTT. The encoded protein is CASSEAWTGRNTIYF.

The chain combines TRBV4-2 with TRBJ1-4; D gene ambiguous. Germline values: CDR1 LGHNA, CDR2 YNFKEQ. This CDR3 is built from 12 residues. Trimming stripped 1 base from V and 8 bases from J, with 5 bases between. The CDR3 region has the DNA TGTGCCAGCAGCCAAGTAGGGGAAAAACTGTTTTTT. It translates to CASSQVGEKLFF.

This clone appeared once. The CDR3, as DNA: TGTGCCATCACGCCCGGGATTAACTATGGCTACACCTTC. Translation: CAITPGINYGYTF. The V and J genes are TRBV10-3 and TRBJ1-2, with D unclear. Germline V gives CDR1 ENHRY, CDR2 SYGVKD. The V end was cut by 7 bases, the J end by 1 base, with 10 bases between. This CDR3 contains 13 residues.

A remark on this clone: Other DNA variants within this sample encode the same CDR3. The chain recombines TRBV6-5 with TRBJ2-1, with 10 bases aligning to TRBD2. Germline values: CDR1 MNHEY, CDR2 SVGAGI. The CDR3 runs 15 residues. V lost 5 bases, J lost 3 bases, and 4 bases stayed unmatched. The CDR3 coding sequence is TGTGCCAGCAGTCTGTCTAGCGGGAGCTACAATGAGCAGTTCTTC. This encodes CASSLSSGSYNEQFF.

The chain couples TRBV6-7 to TRBJ1-1; D perhaps matches TRBD1 (5 bases). TRBV6-7 is an ORF for which the function is uncertain. V shed 8 bases and J shed 3 bases, with 13 bases lying between them. The CDR3 extends over 13 amino acids. The CDR3 region has the DNA TGTGCCAGCCGGGGGGAGGGCGACACTGAAGCTTTCTTT. Amino acid sequence: CASRGEGDTEAFF.

V gene TRBV5-4 combines with J gene TRBJ1-4; 7 nucleotides match TRBD1. CDR1 and CDR2 from the germline V gene are SGHNT and YYREEE (reference sequence). The CDR3 has 15 residues. J gave up 0 bases and V 4 bases, and 3 bases lay outside the gene matches. CDR3 protein: CASSPQGATNEKLFF. The CDR3 DNA is TGTGCCAGCAGCCCTCAGGGGGCAACTAATGAAAAACTGTTTTTT. The whole variable domain, filled in from reference TRBV5-4 and TRBJ1-4, reads ETGVTQSPTHLIKTRGQQVTLRCSSQSGHNTVSWYQQALGQGPQFIFQYYREEENGRGNFPPRFSGLQFPNYSSELNVNALELDDSALYLCASSPQGATNEKLFFGSGTQLSVL.

This chain joins TRBV7-6 and TRBJ2-7; D is possibly TRBD1 (6 bases). Trimming stripped 4 bases from V and 3 bases from J, with 10 bases between. Per the germline V gene, CDR1 is SGHVS and CDR2 is FNYEAQ. The CDR3 extends over 13 amino acids. The CDR3 loop reads CASSSLDSYEQYF. The CDR3 DNA follows: TGTGCCAGCAGCTCATTGGACAGCTACGAGCAGTACTTC.

V usage is TRBV27 and J usage is TRBJ1-2; D might be TRBD1 (5 bases). CDR3 length equals 15 residues. CDR1 is MNHEY, CDR2 SMNVEV, per germline (reference sequence). V was trimmed by 2 bases and J by 8 bases, leaving 18 bases between them. The CDR3 DNA follows: TGTGCCAGCAGTTTAAAGAGGGACCCAGGATCGGGCTACACCTTC. Residues: CASSLKRDPGSGYTF.

This clone appeared once. The genes are TRBV27 and TRBJ1-5, with D tentatively TRBD1 (6 bases). Between the trimmed V and J ends, which lost 5 bases and 0 bases, there was a span of 11 bases. Germline CDR1 MNHEY, CDR2 SMNVEV (reference sequence). The CDR3 covers 15 residues. CDR3 in DNA: TGTGCCAGCAGTCCTGGACAGATTAGCAATCAGCCCCAGCATTTT. It specifies CASSPGQISNQPQHF.

This clone was recorded a few times. The J gene is TRBJ1-3, the V gene TRBV30; D uncertain. Trimming took off 4 bases at V and 2 bases at J, with 9 bases between the two ends. CDR3 size: 13 residues. Germline-derived CDR1 and CDR2 are GTSNPN and SVGIG (reference sequence). The CDR3: CAWTPPPGNTIYF. In DNA form, the CDR3 reads TGTGCCTGGACTCCACCACCTGGAAACACCATATATTTT.

The gene calls are TRBV2 and TRBJ2-1; D remains unclear. Germline V gives CDR1 SNHLY, CDR2 FYNNEI. The CDR3 sequence is 14 residues long. The V end lost 8 bases, the J end lost 4 bases, and 15 bases lay between the germline ends. The DNA of the CDR3 is TGTGCCAGCCATGAGGCGGCCGGGTACAATGAGCAGTTCTTC. Translating it yields CASHEAAGYNEQFF.

With respect to this clone: Other DNA sequences from this sample encode an identical CDR3 as well. The chain has TRBV7-2 and TRBJ2-3, with D possibly TRBD1 on 6 matching bases. This CDR3 has 14 residues. Trimming removed 4 bases from V and 1 base from J, with 9 bases in between. From germline, CDR1 is SGHTA and CDR2 FQGNSA. The CDR3 DNA reads as TGTGCCAGCAGCTCCTACAGGGGCACAGATACGCAGTATTTT. This codes for CASSSYRGTDTQYF.